This passage covers 32 T cell receptor beta chains from one sample sequenced in a study of T cells in Graves' hyperthyroidism and ophthalmopathy. Amplified TCR beta CDR3 regions derived from RNA transcripts. Using the HTBI primer set, a first-round RT-PCR was run on the TCR CDR3. In TCRdb, the multiplex PCR reads were re-called with MiXCR into one record per CDR3 protein. The table includes some 620,000 distinct CDR3 sequences, 15% to 20% detected once. The specimen sequenced was blood. The receptors derive from a woman in her thirties with Graves' hyperthyroidism.

The J gene is TRBJ2-7, the V gene TRBV7-2, with D hard to call. The V end was cut by 1 base, the J end by 3 bases, with 7 bases between. The length of the CDR3 is 13 residues. Germline values: CDR1 SGHTA, CDR2 FQGNSA. The CDR3 bases are TGTGCCAGCAGCTTAGAGGACGGCTACGAGCAGTACTTC. It yields the protein CASSLEDGYEQYF.

This clonotype came up a few times. The V call is TRBV7-9, the J call TRBJ2-2; D perhaps matches TRBD1 (5 bases). Trimming stripped 5 bases from V and 8 bases from J, with 12 bases between. The CDR3 is 13 amino acids. Germline values: CDR1 SEHNR, CDR2 FQNEAQ (reference sequence). The CDR3 sequence: CASSDSLKGELFF. For the CDR3, the DNA is TGTGCCAGCAGCGACAGTTTAAAGGGGGAGCTGTTTTTT.

This clonotype has a count of ten or more. The chain recombines TRBV28 with TRBJ2-1; 13 bases match TRBD2. The CDR3 consists of 15 residues. The V gene's germline CDR1 is MDHEN and CDR2 SYDVKM. The trim removed 8 bases at V and 10 bases at J, leaving 11 bases unmatched. CDR3: CASGKRLAGGREQFF. The CDR3, as DNA: TGTGCCAGCGGTAAGAGACTAGCGGGAGGCCGGGAGCAGTTCTTC.

The chain links TRBV29-1 to TRBJ2-1; 7 bases match TRBD2. CDR3 length: 17 residues. The germline V gene has CDR1 SQVTM and CDR2 ANQGSEA. The ends lost 5 bases at V and 7 bases at J; junction bases unmatched: 20. Written as DNA, the CDR3 is TGCAGCGTTCTGCCTTTCCGGACTGGCGGGAGCGGTAATGAGCAGTTCTTC. Translated: CSVLPFRTGGSGNEQFF.

The chain carries TRBV14 and TRBJ2-2; D is possibly TRBD1 (5 bases). Trimming shortened V by 6 bases and J by 1 base, and 12 bases separated the two germline ends. Germline lookup yields CDR1 SGHDN and CDR2 FVKESK. The CDR3 spans 15 residues. CDR3 loop: CASRGTDRNTGELFF. The CDR3 coding sequence is TGTGCCAGCAGGGGAACCGACAGGAACACCGGGGAGCTGTTTTTT.

This clonotype was observed a few times. The gene calls are TRBV30 and TRBJ2-2; 11 nucleotides align to TRBD1. Germline-derived CDR1 and CDR2 are GTSNPN and SVGIG (reference sequence). Trimming removed 1 base from V and 6 bases from J; junction bases left unmatched: 7. This CDR3 has 16 amino acids. The CDR3 DNA is TGTGCCTGGAGTGGACTGGGACAGGGGGATCCCGGGGAGCTGTTTTTT. It specifies CAWSGLGQGDPGELFF.

Turning to this clonotype: One base away lies a much larger clone, so this may be a sequencing read error. V usage is TRBV20-1 and J usage is TRBJ1-5, with D uncertain. There are 12 residues in the CDR3. CDR1 is DFQATT and CDR2 is SNEGSKA in the germline V gene (reference sequence). V was trimmed by 5 bases and J by 6 bases, leaving 11 bases between them. CDR3 loop: CSACSGSQPQHF. The CDR3 DNA reads TGCAGTGCTTGCTCCGGGAGTCAGCCCCAGCATTTT.

In this sample, this clonotype turned up many times. The genes are TRBV3-1 and TRBJ2-7; 7 nucleotides match TRBD2. The CDR3 has 14 amino acids. CDR1 is LGHDT and CDR2 is YNNKEL in the germline V gene (reference sequence). J lost 7 bases, V lost 8 bases, and 14 bases had no gene match. Here the CDR3 reads CASARGDWGSEQYF. CDR3 nucleotide sequence: TGTGCCAGCGCCCGGGGGGATTGGGGTTCAGAGCAGTACTTC.

This clonotype was recorded many times. The chain combines TRBV27 with TRBJ1-1, with a tentative D call TRBD1 (5 bases). The CDR3 length is 14 residues. The germline CDR1 and CDR2 sequences are MNHEY and SMNVEV (reference sequence). Trimming removed 2 bases at V and 4 bases at J, with 11 bases between. CDR3 nucleotide sequence: TGTGCCAGCAGTTTAGCAGGGCACGGCACTGAAGCTTTCTTT. This translates into CASSLAGHGTEAFF.

The J gene is TRBJ2-3, the V gene TRBV7-2; 12 nucleotides line up with TRBD2. The J segment lost 3 bases and the V segment lost 1 base, leaving 5 bases of the junction unmatched. CDR3 length: 17 amino acids. Germline V gene lookup returns CDR1 SGHTA and CDR2 FQGNSA. The CDR3 DNA reads TGTGCCAGCAGCTTAGATCTAGCGGGAGGGCCGACAGATACGCAGTATTTT. Translated: CASSLDLAGGPTDTQYF.

The table lists this clonotype with many counts. The chain combines TRBV7-9 with TRBJ2-5; TRBD2 agrees at 7 bases. The V segment lost 6 bases and the J segment 4 bases; nucleotides outside the gene matches: 8. There are 14 residues in the CDR3. The germline V gene encodes CDR1 SEHNR and CDR2 FQNEAQ (reference sequence). The CDR3 loop reads CASRSRGGGETQYF. CDR3 nucleotides: TGTGCCAGCAGGTCTCGAGGCGGGGGAGAGACCCAGTACTTC.

J is TRBJ1-5 and V is TRBV27; possibly TRBD1 for D (6 bases). Germline V CDR1 and CDR2: MNHEY, SMNVEV (reference sequence). V lost 2 bases and J lost 1, with 12 bases in between. The CDR3 has 16 amino acids. Here the CDR3 reads CASSLIQQGSNQPQHF. The DNA for the CDR3 is TGTGCCAGCAGTTTAATCCAACAGGGAAGCAATCAGCCCCAGCATTTT.

The chain is built from TRBV20-1 and TRBJ2-7; a weak D match, TRBD2 (5 bases). Trimming pared 6 bases from V and 0 bases from J, leaving 6 bases between. CDR3 length: 11 residues. The V gene's germline CDR1 is DFQATT and CDR2 SNEGSKA (reference sequence). The CDR3 is CSAEDSYEQYF. CDR3 sequence (DNA): TGCAGTGCGGAGGACTCCTACGAGCAGTACTTC.

This clonotype has a handful of counts. The chain recombines TRBV27 with TRBJ2-7; 7 bases fit TRBD2. The V and J ends lost 4 bases and 2 bases, in that order; junction bases with no gene match: 2. The germline CDR1 and CDR2 sequences are MNHEY and SMNVEV (reference sequence). The CDR3 is made up of 13 amino acids. The CDR3 is CASSWEGPYEQYF. The CDR3 coding sequence is TGTGCCAGCAGTTGGGAGGGACCCTACGAGCAGTACTTC.

This clonotype occurred a few times. J is TRBJ2-7 and V is TRBV28, with D uncertain. Germline values: CDR1 MDHEN, CDR2 SYDVKM. V lost 5 bases and J 4 bases, leaving 9 bases between the germline ends. The CDR3 is made up of 12 amino acids. This chain's CDR3 is CASSQSRYEQYF. The CDR3 DNA sequence: TGTGCCAGCAGTCAATCTAGGTACGAGCAGTACTTC.

This clonotype was counted at least ten times. The chain recombines TRBV28 with TRBJ1-3, with 7 nucleotides matching TRBD1. Germline V gene data show CDR1 as MDHEN and CDR2 as SYDVKM. The CDR3 runs 14 residues. V lost 5 bases, J lost 2 bases, and 3 bases stayed unmatched. The CDR3 is CASSKQGPGNTIYF. The CDR3 bases are TGTGCCAGCAGTAAACAGGGGCCTGGAAACACCATATATTTT. The full variable domain, completed using reference TRBV28 and TRBJ1-3, is DVKVTQSSRYLVKRTGEKVFLECVQDMDHENMFWYRQDPGLGLRLIYFSYDVKMKEKGDIPEGYSVSREKKERFSLILESASTNQTSMYLCASSKQGPGNTIYFGEGSWLTVV.

This clonotype was seen ten or more times. The CDR3 protein is CAISEPTGGVYEQYF. The CDR3 DNA follows: TGTGCCATCAGTGAACCAACGGGCGGGGTCTACGAGCAGTACTTC. The chain joins TRBV10-3 to TRBJ2-7; possible D gene TRBD2, 6 bases. The CDR3 loop spans 15 amino acids. Trimming removed 3 bases at V and 3 bases at J, with 15 bases between. The germline V gene encodes CDR1 ENHRY and CDR2 SYGVKD.

The gene calls are TRBV29-1 and TRBJ1-5; D ambiguous. This CDR3 has 14 amino acids. CDR1 is SQVTM and CDR2 is ANQGSEA in the germline V gene. Trimming took 4 bases from V and 8 from J, leaving 18 bases between them. This CDR3 is CSVAVTPRGEPQHF. In DNA, the CDR3 is TGCAGCGTTGCTGTGACGCCCCGGGGTGAGCCCCAGCATTTT.

With respect to this clonotype: Possible read error: a much larger clone is one base away. This chain joins TRBV11-3 and TRBJ2-2, with 13 bases that match TRBD2. Germline V gene sequence: CDR1 SGHNT, CDR2 YENEEA. CDR3 length: 17 amino acids. DNA of the CDR3: TGTGCCAGCAGCTCCTCCGGACTAGCGGGAGTTACCGGGGAGCCGTTTTTT. This sequence encodes CASSSSGLAGVTGEPFF.

This clonotype was counted many times. This chain joins TRBV7-9 and TRBJ2-7; 10 positions agree with TRBD2. With V trimmed by 5 bases and J by 4 bases, 8 bases remained unmatched. CDR1 SEHNR and CDR2 FQNEAQ come from the germline V gene (reference sequence). The CDR3 contains 15 residues. The CDR3 DNA sequence: TGTGCCAGCAGCCCTCGACTTAGCGGGAGGTACGAGCAGTACTTC. Translated: CASSPRLSGRYEQYF.

This chain connects TRBV6-4 to TRBJ1-6, with 10 bases fitting TRBD1. Germline V gives CDR1 MRHNA, CDR2 SNTAGT. There are 17 residues in the CDR3. V lost 6 bases, J lost 8 bases, and 13 bases stayed unmatched. DNA for the CDR3: TGTGCCAGCAGGGCCAGAATATCGACAGGGGGCCATTCACCCCTCCACTTT. It encodes CASRARISTGGHSPLHF.

There are many counts of this clonotype. The chain links TRBV28 to TRBJ2-1; tentatively, D is TRBD1 (7 bases). Germline V lookup: CDR1 MDHEN, CDR2 SYDVKM. V was shortened by 8 bases and J by 0 bases, with 17 bases between the two germline ends. The CDR3 is made up of 16 amino acids. For the CDR3, the DNA is TGTGCCAGCCAGACCCCAGGGGGGCTCTCCTACAATGAGCAGTTCTTC. It encodes CASQTPGGLSYNEQFF.

V and J are TRBV6-8 and TRBJ1-4; D remains ambiguous. Germline CDR1 reads MNHGY; CDR2 reads SAAAGT. The CDR3 extends over 11 amino acids. Trimming cost V 8 bases and J 4 bases, with 5 bases left between them. The chain's CDR3 is CASCGNEKLFF. The CDR3 DNA follows: TGTGCCAGCTGCGGTAATGAAAAACTGTTTTTT.

This clonotype was seen repeatedly, ten times or more. The rearrangement links TRBV20-1 to TRBJ2-1; 10 bases are shared with TRBD2. Germline V gene lookup returns CDR1 DFQATT and CDR2 SNEGSKA (reference sequence). The CDR3 has 13 amino acids. After removal of 1 base from V and 10 bases from J, the junction contained 4 bases not matched to a gene. The CDR3, as DNA: TGCAGTGCTAGAGGCGGACTAGCGGTCGAGCAGTTCTTC. It is translated as CSARGGLAVEQFF.

In the case of this clonotype: The junction departs from germline at one end; a sequencing error may be responsible. This chain uses TRBV10-3 with TRBJ2-1; D is ambiguous. CDR1 and CDR2 from the germline V gene are ENHRY and SYGVKD. The CDR3 runs 12 residues. CDR3 DNA sequence: TGTGCCATCAGTGACAACTACAATGGGCAGTTCTTC. It specifies CAISDNYNGQFF.

This clonotype was counted once. This may stem from a read error, because a much larger clone lies one nucleotide away. The chain joins TRBV12-3 or TRBV12-4 to TRBJ1-1, with TRBD1 identical over 8 bases. This CDR3 comprises 15 residues. The CDR3 reads CANSLYSPGQVEAFF. CDR3 bases: TGTGCCAACAGTTTATACAGTCCGGGACAGGTCGAAGCTTTCTTT.

This clonotype was recorded at least ten times. This chain connects TRBV20-1 to TRBJ2-7; D gene unclear. Trimming shortened V by 7 bases and J by 2 bases, and 18 bases separated the two germline ends. There are 14 residues in the CDR3. CDR1 DFQATT and CDR2 SNEGSKA come from the germline V gene (reference sequence). The CDR3 loop reads CSGQPGAETYEQYF. CDR3 bases: TGCAGTGGGCAACCAGGTGCCGAAACCTACGAGCAGTACTTC.

The chain carries TRBV7-9 and TRBJ2-3, with TRBD2 as a possible D gene (6 bases). V was clipped by 5 bases and J by 6 bases, with 21 bases between them. CDR1 is SEHNR, CDR2 FQNEAQ, per germline (reference sequence). This CDR3 contains 16 residues. CDR3 amino acids: CASSPTGTSEEDTQYF. The CDR3 region has the DNA TGTGCCAGCAGCCCTACCGGGACTTCCGAAGAGGATACGCAGTATTTT.

In this sample, this clonotype turned up many times. This sequence joins TRBV2 and TRBJ2-7; the D gene is possibly TRBD1 (5 bases). CDR3 size: 12 residues. The V end was cut by 7 bases, the J end by 7 bases, with 14 bases between. CDR1 and CDR2 from the germline V gene are SNHLY and FYNNEI. CDR3: CASTQQAGEQYF. In DNA, the CDR3 is TGTGCCAGCACACAACAGGCTGGTGAGCAGTACTTC.

V is TRBV20-1 and J is TRBJ2-1, with 11 bases that match TRBD2. CDR3 length: 23 amino acids. Germline V gene lookup returns CDR1 DFQATT and CDR2 SNEGSKA (reference sequence). V trimming: 2 bases; J trimming: 1 base; junction bases outside the gene matches: 25. The CDR3 DNA reads as TGCAGTGCTAGAACCACAGGTTACGGGATGGTAGCGGGAGGGCCATTTTCCTACAATGAGCAGTTCTTC. Its protein is CSARTTGYGMVAGGPFSYNEQFF.

V usage is TRBV7-2 and J usage is TRBJ2-3; D perhaps matches TRBD1 (7 bases). The V end was cut by 1 base, the J end by 0 bases, with 17 bases between. The V gene's germline CDR1 is SGHTA and CDR2 FQGNSA. The CDR3 runs 18 residues. CDR3 sequence (DNA): TGTGCCAGCAGCTTAGGCCCTCCGACAGGGACTAGCACAGATACGCAGTATTTT. Its protein is CASSLGPPTGTSTDTQYF.

This clonotype occurred many times. The rearrangement uses TRBV2 and TRBJ2-1; D remains unclear. The CDR3 contains 13 residues. Germline lookup yields CDR1 SNHLY and CDR2 FYNNEI. The germline V and J ends were trimmed by 0 bases and 8 bases, with 8 bases remaining between them. CDR3: CASSEALKDEQFF. Written as DNA, the CDR3 is TGTGCCAGCAGTGAAGCGCTTAAGGATGAGCAGTTCTTC.